The following is a TCR beta chain sequence with its context. Its recognized antigen is unknown. Base qualities were left out, and no much larger clone turns up one base away. TCR beta CDR3 regions were amplified from RNA transcripts. The TCR CDR3 was subjected to a first round of RT-PCR using the HTBI primer set and the Qiagen OneStep RT-PCR kit. Libraries were constructed in a second round of multiplex PCR, after which size selection and purification were carried out. The libraries were sequenced on an Illumina HiSeq2000 using paired-end 100 bp reads. Per the authors' processing: Raw data were processed with SOAPnuke, discarding reads with adapters, uncalled bases, mean Phred below 15, or no exact constant-primer or identifier match. High-quality paired reads were merged using COPE v1.2.5, and each unique nucleotide sequence was defined as a clonotype. Clonotypes were aligned to IMGT TRBV, TRBD and TRBJ reference segments using MiTCR v1.1. Only V-J combinations with frequency above 0.0001, covering about 99% of repertoires, were analysed. A TCS score was defined as the ratio between F50 (clonal expansion) and ExV (chaos), using BLOSUM62-based TCRdist between CDR3 peptides within each V-J. Welch's t-statistics and random forest reduced several hundred V-J features to roughly 13, which were used in a naive Bayes classifier (R e1071). TCRdb passed the public sequencing reads through fastp at Q25 and MiXCR, retaining productive beta sequences. Identical CDR3 proteins give one entry, which carries the most common genes and DNA. These V and J calls originate from TCRdb's pipeline instead of the authors' own analysis. This sample lists fewer than 700,000 distinct CDR3 sequences; 15% to 20% were detected once. The ten largest clones take up 3.8% of the sample.

A patient counted as having stable Graves' hyperthyroidism if no progression to ophthalmopathy occurred over 18 months of follow-up. Hyperthyroidism patients were aged 18 to 65 years and newly diagnosed, with disease duration of less than 2 months. The study excluded patients with uncontrolled infections, other autoimmune diseases, pregnancy or lactation. Clinical symptoms, serum thyroxine and TRAb, thyroid ultrasound, and orbital computed tomography formed the basis for the diagnoses. PBMCs were isolated from about 10 ml of fresh peripheral blood by Ficoll-Paque density gradient centrifugation. Trizol reagent was used to extract total RNA, and RNA quality was then checked on an Agilent 2100 Bioanalyzer. The data originate from a study of T cells in Graves' hyperthyroidism and ophthalmopathy (dated by TCRdb to about 2019). Turning to the overall study: Peripheral blood was sampled at the time of initial diagnosis, prior to any treatment. To identify distinguishing TCR V-J signatures, a discovery cohort of about 100 patients was used, comprising some 45 with Graves' ophthalmopathy and 55 to 65 with stable Graves' hyperthyroidism. Whether ophthalmopathy could be predicted prospectively was tested in an independent validation cohort made up of roughly 19 hyperthyroidism patients plus 17 patients who later progressed to ophthalmopathy. For training and testing, the 100 patients in the discovery cohort were randomly divided in a 7:3 ratio. The study also compared thyroid tissue and blood T-cell repertoires from about 6 Graves' hyperthyroidism patients. Once sampling was done, hyperthyroidism patients were given methimazole at a starting dose of 30 mg daily, whereas ophthalmopathy patients were given high-dose intravenous methylprednisolone. TCR Vbeta CDR3 sequencing of roughly 140 peripheral blood samples (approximately 44 ophthalmopathy, 75 hyperthyroidism and some 17 progressor patients) is reported in the paper.

General conclusions and limits of the study: In cross-validation, a model built on a 13 V-J signature told ophthalmopathy apart from stable hyperthyroidism with approximately 90% sensitivity and about 81% specificity, and in testing the same model reached 80%/75%. In validation, progression to ophthalmopathy was predicted by the model with nearly 71% sensitivity and 72% to 80% specificity, a median of 6.5 months before onset. Most expanded thyroid clonotypes (frequency above 0.001) were also detected in blood, a finding suggesting that blood repertoires may reflect thyroid immune responses. No statistical method was used to fix the sample size in advance, and group allocation was not hidden from the investigators.

V is reduced by 6 bases and J by 4 bases, leaving a spacing of 16 bases between them. The germline V gene (reference sequence) yields DFQATT for CDR1 and SNEGSKA for CDR2. From the cysteine through the phenylalanine, the CDR3 covers 15 amino acids. CDR3 DNA is the only sequence kept; it has 45 bases, read in frame from the first base. Recombination connected TRBV20-1 to TRBJ2-6; the D element could tentatively be TRBD1 or TRBD2, as 5 bases agree for each. This TCR was recovered from a young woman with Graves' hyperthyroidism. The sequenced material came from blood. The CDR3 reads CSAPRLGVGANVLTF. Here is the DNA: TGCAGTGCCCCCAGGCTGGGGGTCGGGGCCAACGTCCTGACTTTC.